The table lists the clone carrying this T cell receptor (beta chain) with a count of one. Its target is unknown. This CDR3 is also generated by other DNA sequences in the sample. The data stem from a study of shared clonotypes between healthy human individuals. The overall study: Donors consisted of a couple of women and a few men between 18 and 49.

TCRdb's copy holds only in-frame clones and misses some; the assay was immunoSEQ multiplex PCR. The data show around 700,000 clones, with more than 70% seen just once and 1.8% held by the top ten. All donors were healthy HIV-negative adults lacking recent acute infections or vaccinations. This CDR3 spans 13 amino acids. The germline CDR1 and CDR2 sequences are SGHTA and FQGNSA. V was cut by 6 bases and J by 3 bases, with 9 bases left in between. Findings of the study overall: In general, naive subsets displayed greater estimated richness than memory subsets did. There were few donors, and this limited the genetic and exposure-history diversity represented.

Sequencing input: memory CD4+ T cells sorted from blood. As to subset: CD45RA-negative fraction. This TCR came from a woman in her twenties or thirties in good health. V gene TRBV7-2 combines with J gene TRBJ1-5; D is perhaps TRBD1 (6 bases). CDR3 bases: TGTGCCAGCAGTCGGACAGCCAATCAGCCCCAGCATTTT. Protein: CASSRTANQPQHF.